One and the same sample provided the 18 T cell receptor beta chains below, sequenced in a study of CD4 T cells in relation to SARS-CoV-2 and coronaviruses. Before the COVID-19 pandemic, during about 2011-2018, CD4+ T cells were taken from unexposed donors. CD4+ T cells were isolated from the cells after roughly 11 days of culture. The antigens for these receptors are not known. Some clones are missing from TCRdb's copy, which holds only in-frame ones; the method was immunoSEQ multiplex PCR. The sample has roughly 24,000 clones, around 78% seen once. Sequencing used CD4+ T cells from PBMCs, cultured in vitro. All receptors derive from a human donor in good health.

This clone has more than one count but fewer than ten. The chain has TRBV11-2 and TRBJ2-7; D is ambiguous. The CDR3 loop spans 13 amino acids. The germline V and J ends were trimmed by 5 bases and 0 bases, with 8 bases remaining between them. The germline V gene has CDR1 SGHAT and CDR2 FQNNGV. Here the CDR3 reads CASSRPASYEQYF. The CDR3 DNA is TGTGCCAGCAGCCGACCAGCCTCCTACGAGCAGTACTTC. Filled out from reference TRBV11-2 and TRBJ2-7, the complete variable domain reads EAGVAQSPRYKIIEKRQSVAFWCNPISGHATLYWYQQILGQGPKLLIQFQNNGVVDDSQLPKDRFSAERLKGVDSTLKIQPAKLEDSAVYLCASSRPASYEQYFGPGTRLTVT.

The gene calls are TRBV12-5 and TRBJ1-1, with D uncertain. CDR3 size: 18 residues. V gave up 0 bases and J gave up 7 bases, with 24 bases separating them. Per the germline V gene, CDR1 is LGHNT and CDR2 is FRNRAP. In DNA form, the CDR3 reads TGTGCTAGTGGTTTGGTACGATTTGGTGGAGGAGGGAATGATGAAGCTTTCTTT. Its translation is CASGLVRFGGGGNDEAFF.

V usage is TRBV2 and J usage is TRBJ1-2; D unclear. Germline CDR1 reads SNHLY; CDR2 reads FYNNEI. V gave up 1 base and J gave up 4 bases, with 4 bases separating them. The CDR3 contains 12 residues. The CDR3, as DNA: TGTGCCAGCAGTGAAGACAGCTATGGCTACACCTTC. Amino acid sequence: CASSEDSYGYTF.

The chain recombines TRBV18 with TRBJ1-2; perhaps TRBD1 as D (5 bases). The V end was cut by 6 bases, the J end by 3 bases, with 14 bases between. The CDR3 loop spans 14 amino acids. Germline lookup yields CDR1 KGHSH and CDR2 LQKENI. CDR3 in amino acids: CASSAGHQDYGYTF. CDR3 bases: TGTGCCAGCTCCGCGGGGCATCAGGACTATGGCTACACCTTC.

The genes are TRBV30 and TRBJ1-1; possibly TRBD1 for D (6 bases). Looked up from germline, CDR1 is GTSNPN and CDR2 is SVGIG (reference sequence). This CDR3 comprises 13 residues. V was trimmed by 5 bases and J by 1 base, leaving 11 bases between them. CDR3 coding DNA: TGTGCCTGGCCTCAGGGACAGAACACTGAAGCTTTCTTT. This codes for CAWPQGQNTEAFF.

This clone was seen only a few times. The chain has TRBV19 and TRBJ1-4, with D possibly TRBD1 on 5 matching bases. CDR1 is LNHDA and CDR2 is SQIVND in the germline V gene (reference sequence). This CDR3 is 14 amino acids long. V was shortened by 6 bases and J by 6 bases, with 14 bases between the two germline ends. CDR3 coding DNA: TGTGCCAGTAGGCACCAGGGTGAATATGAAAAACTGTTTTTT. Translating gives CASRHQGEYEKLFF.

The chain combines TRBV5-1 with TRBJ2-1; either TRBD1 or TRBD2 may supply D (5 bases each). Germline loops: CDR1 SGHRS, CDR2 YFSETQ. The CDR3 length is 18 residues. The V end lost 1 base, the J end lost 6 bases, and 23 bases lay between the germline ends. As DNA, the CDR3 is TGCGCCAGCAGCTTGTCGCACGGTGGGACCCCTGGGGGCAATGAGCAGTTCTTC. Translating it yields CASSLSHGGTPGGNEQFF.

The chain employs TRBV7-8 and TRBJ2-7, with D possibly being TRBD1 (6 bases). With 3 bases removed from V and 4 bases from J, the gap between germline ends came to 10 bases. The germline gives CDR1 SGHVS, CDR2 FQNEAQ. The CDR3 sequence is 13 residues long. The CDR3 loop reads CASSFVGGYEQYF. The CDR3 bases are TGTGCCAGCAGCTTTGTAGGGGGATACGAGCAGTACTTC.

The V gene is TRBV28, the J gene TRBJ2-5; D not resolved. V was clipped by 4 bases and J by 2 bases, with 5 bases between them. In germline, CDR1 is MDHEN, CDR2 SYDVKM. This CDR3 has 12 amino acids. CDR3 in amino acids: CASSYQQETQYF. DNA for the CDR3: TGTGCCAGCAGTTACCAACAAGAGACCCAGTACTTC.

Only a few counts were recorded for this clone. The chain couples TRBV9 to TRBJ2-2; D might be TRBD2 (7 bases). Germline V gene sequence: CDR1 SGDLS, CDR2 YYNGEE. V lost 4 bases and J 7 bases, leaving 17 bases between the germline ends. The CDR3 is 15 residues long. The CDR3 bases are TGTGCCAGCAGCCCTTGGGGGGGGCGCGACGGGGAGCTGTTTTTT. Amino acids: CASSPWGGRDGELFF.

The rearrangement links TRBV7-9 to TRBJ2-3, with 9 bases aligning to TRBD2. The CDR3 extends over 16 amino acids. V lost 2 bases and J lost 1; bases outside the gene matches: 4. The germline CDR1 and CDR2 sequences are SEHNR and FQNEAQ (reference sequence). In DNA, the CDR3 is TGTGCCAGCAGCTTACTAGCGGGATCCGGCACAGATACGCAGTATTTT. Residues: CASSLLAGSGTDTQYF.

The rearrangement joins TRBV7-9 to TRBJ1-3; TRBD1 aligns across 7 bases. This CDR3 contains 15 residues. In germline, CDR1 is SEHNR, CDR2 FQNEAQ (reference sequence). V shed 8 bases and J 5 bases; nucleotides not matched to a gene: 12. CDR3 sequence: CASDQEGGGRNTIYF. The CDR3 nucleotides are TGTGCCAGCGACCAGGAGGGAGGGGGCCGAAACACCATATATTTT.

This rearrangement joins TRBV5-1 to TRBJ1-1; 10 bases map to TRBD1. This CDR3 comprises 15 residues. V lost 4 bases to trimming and J lost 5 bases; unmatched junction nucleotides: 8. Germline-derived CDR1 and CDR2 are SGHRS and YFSETQ. CDR3 amino acids: CASSRGQGEGTEAFF. As DNA, the CDR3 is TGCGCCAGCAGCCGAGGACAGGGGGAAGGAACTGAAGCTTTCTTT.

This chain links TRBV30 with TRBJ1-5, with D unresolved. Germline lookup yields CDR1 GTSNPN and CDR2 SVGIG (reference sequence). The V gene lost 2 bases and the J gene lost 6 bases, with 8 bases spanning the gap. The CDR3 loop spans 12 amino acids. The CDR3 region is CAWSLGIQPQHF. For the CDR3, the DNA is TGTGCCTGGAGTTTAGGAATTCAGCCCCAGCATTTT.

The gene calls are TRBV30 and TRBJ2-2; 7 bases match TRBD2. This CDR3 region has 14 residues. The ends lost 1 base at V and 6 bases at J; junction bases unmatched: 5. CDR1 GTSNPN and CDR2 SVGIG come from the germline V gene (reference sequence). CDR3 amino acids: CAWSDYAGAGELFF. CDR3 nucleotide sequence: TGTGCCTGGAGTGATTACGCGGGAGCCGGGGAGCTGTTTTTT.

The chain couples TRBV24-1 to TRBJ2-5; TRBD2 matches 7 bases. Per germline, CDR1 KGHDR and CDR2 SFDVKD. V lost 3 bases, J lost 10 bases, and 16 bases stayed unmatched. This CDR3 is 16 amino acids long. The CDR3 sequence: CATSDTPEGGLTGQYF. For the CDR3, the DNA is TGTGCCACCAGTGATACCCCCGAGGGAGGGCTTACTGGCCAGTACTTC.

The rearrangement links TRBV19 to TRBJ2-2; 11 bases are shared with TRBD1. V shed 8 bases and J 3 bases; nucleotides not matched to a gene: 5. Germline V CDR1 and CDR2: LNHDA, SQIVND (reference sequence). The CDR3 extends over 15 amino acids. The CDR3 sequence is CASQGTGGYTGELFF. Here the CDR3 DNA reads TGTGCCAGTCAAGGGACAGGGGGTTACACCGGGGAGCTGTTTTTT.

The rearrangement uses TRBV9 and TRBJ1-6, with D possibly being TRBD1 (5 bases). This CDR3 contains 14 residues. V lost 0 bases to trimming and J lost 4 bases, with 5 bases between them. CDR1 SGDLS and CDR2 YYNGEE come from the germline V gene. In DNA, the CDR3 is TGTGCCAGCAGCGTAGGGGGGTATAATTCACCCCTCCACTTT. Protein sequence: CASSVGGYNSPLHF.